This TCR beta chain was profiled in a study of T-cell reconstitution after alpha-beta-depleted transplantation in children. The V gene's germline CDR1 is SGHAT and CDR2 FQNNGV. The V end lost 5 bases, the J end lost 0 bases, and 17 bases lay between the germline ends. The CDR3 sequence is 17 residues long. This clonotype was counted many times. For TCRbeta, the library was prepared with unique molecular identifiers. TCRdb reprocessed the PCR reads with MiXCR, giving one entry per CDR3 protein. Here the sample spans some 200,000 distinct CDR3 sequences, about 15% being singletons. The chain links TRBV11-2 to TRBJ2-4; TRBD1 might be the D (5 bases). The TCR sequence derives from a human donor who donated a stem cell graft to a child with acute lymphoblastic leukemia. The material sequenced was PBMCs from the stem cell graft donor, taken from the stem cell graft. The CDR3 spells CASSQGGSLLAKNIQYF. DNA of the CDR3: TGTGCCAGCAGCCAGGGTGGCAGTCTGCTAGCCAAAAACATTCAGTACTTC.